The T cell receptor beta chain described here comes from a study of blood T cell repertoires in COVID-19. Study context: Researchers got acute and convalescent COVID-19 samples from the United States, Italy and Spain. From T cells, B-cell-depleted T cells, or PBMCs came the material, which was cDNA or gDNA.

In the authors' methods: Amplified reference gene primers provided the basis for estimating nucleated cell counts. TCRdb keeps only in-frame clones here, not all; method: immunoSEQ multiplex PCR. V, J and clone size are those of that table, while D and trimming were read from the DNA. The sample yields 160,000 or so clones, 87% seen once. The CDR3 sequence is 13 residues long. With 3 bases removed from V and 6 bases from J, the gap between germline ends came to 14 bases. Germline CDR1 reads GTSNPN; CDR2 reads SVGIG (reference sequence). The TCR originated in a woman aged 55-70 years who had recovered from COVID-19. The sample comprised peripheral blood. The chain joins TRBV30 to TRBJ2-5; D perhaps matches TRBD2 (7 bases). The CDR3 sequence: CAWRGGADQTQYF. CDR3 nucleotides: TGTGCCTGGAGGGGGGGGGCGGACCAGACCCAGTACTTC.